Sequencing of this T cell receptor beta chain was carried out in a study of T-cell reconstitution after alpha-beta-depleted transplantation in children. Study-wide findings and caveats: At the one-year point after transplant, T-cell counts and TCRbeta diversity were found to come mostly from T cells that had been newly produced.

Trimming took 6 bases from V and 4 from J; bases not matched to a gene: 14. This CDR3 contains 16 residues. From germline, CDR1 is MNHEY and CDR2 SVGAGI. Molecular barcoding with unique molecular identifiers was used for the TCRbeta library. TCRdb redid the calling of the PCR reads with MiXCR, one entry per CDR3 protein. The table lists 900,000 or so distinct CDR3 sequences, 15% to 20% of them singletons. With regard to this clonotype: What it recognizes is unknown.

This TCR was sampled from a male patient younger than 18 who had a stem cell transplant for acute lymphoblastic leukemia, so the T cells may come from the graft donor. The specimen was PBMCs, mostly from graft donor cells, collected 360 days after TCRalphabeta/CD19-depleted stem cell transplant. The V and J genes are TRBV6-5 and TRBJ2-7, with TRBD1 matching 8 bases. CDR3 loop: CASSFSAGTGLYEQYF. The CDR3 DNA is TGTGCCAGCAGCTTCTCCGCCGGGACAGGCCTTTACGAGCAGTACTTC.